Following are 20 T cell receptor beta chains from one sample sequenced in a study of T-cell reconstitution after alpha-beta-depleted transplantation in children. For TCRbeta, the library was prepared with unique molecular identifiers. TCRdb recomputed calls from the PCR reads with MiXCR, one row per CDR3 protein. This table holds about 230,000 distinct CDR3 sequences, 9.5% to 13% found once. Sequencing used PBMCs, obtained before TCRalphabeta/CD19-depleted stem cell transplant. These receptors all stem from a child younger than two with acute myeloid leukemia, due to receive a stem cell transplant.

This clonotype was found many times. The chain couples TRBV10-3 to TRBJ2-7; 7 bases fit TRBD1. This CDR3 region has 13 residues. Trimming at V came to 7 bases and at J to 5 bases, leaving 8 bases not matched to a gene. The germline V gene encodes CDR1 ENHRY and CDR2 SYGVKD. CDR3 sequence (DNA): TGTGCCATCATGGGGACAGCGGTCAACGAGCAGTACTTC. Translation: CAIMGTAVNEQYF.

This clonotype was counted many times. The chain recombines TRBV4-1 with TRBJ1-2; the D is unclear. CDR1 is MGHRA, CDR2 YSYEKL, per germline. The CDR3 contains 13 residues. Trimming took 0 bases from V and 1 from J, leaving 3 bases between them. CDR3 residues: CASSQEVNYGYTF. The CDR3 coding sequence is TGCGCCAGCAGCCAAGAAGTTAACTATGGCTACACCTTC.

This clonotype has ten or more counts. The CDR3 DNA reads as TGTGCCAGCAGTTCTACAGGGGGAAGCTATGGCTACACCTTC. This gives the protein CASSSTGGSYGYTF. The chain has TRBV12-3 or TRBV12-4 and TRBJ1-2; 8 bases line up with TRBD1. CDR3 length: 14 amino acids. The V and J ends lost 4 bases and 4 bases, in that order; junction bases with no gene match: 5.

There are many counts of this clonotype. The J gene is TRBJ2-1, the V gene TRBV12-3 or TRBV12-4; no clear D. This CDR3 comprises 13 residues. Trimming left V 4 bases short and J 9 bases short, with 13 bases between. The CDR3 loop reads CASSSGPSTEQFF. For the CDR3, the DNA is TGTGCCAGCAGTTCTGGACCCTCGACTGAGCAGTTCTTC.

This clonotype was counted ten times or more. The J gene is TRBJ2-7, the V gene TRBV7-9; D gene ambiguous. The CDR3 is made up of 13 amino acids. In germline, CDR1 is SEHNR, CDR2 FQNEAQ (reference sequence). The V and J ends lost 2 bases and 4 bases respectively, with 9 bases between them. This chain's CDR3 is CASSLSLGYEQYF. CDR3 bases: TGTGCCAGCAGCTTATCGTTGGGGTACGAGCAGTACTTC. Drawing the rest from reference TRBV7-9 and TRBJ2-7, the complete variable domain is DTGVSQNPRHKITKRGQNVTFRCDPISEHNRLYWYRQTLGQGPEFLTYFQNEAQLEKSRLLSDRFSAERPKGSFSTLEIQRTEQGDSAMYLCASSLSLGYEQYFGPGTRLTVT.

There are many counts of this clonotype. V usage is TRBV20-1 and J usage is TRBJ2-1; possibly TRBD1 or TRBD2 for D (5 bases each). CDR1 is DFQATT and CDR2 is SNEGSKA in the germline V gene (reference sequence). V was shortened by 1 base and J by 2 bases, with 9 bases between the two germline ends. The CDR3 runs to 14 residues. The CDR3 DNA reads TGCAGTGCTAGAGGTACGGGGCCCTACAATGAGCAGTTCTTC. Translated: CSARGTGPYNEQFF.

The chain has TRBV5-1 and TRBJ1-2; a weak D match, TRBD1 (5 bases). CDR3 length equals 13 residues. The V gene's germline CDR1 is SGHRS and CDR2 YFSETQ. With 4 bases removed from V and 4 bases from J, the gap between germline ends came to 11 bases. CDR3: CASSGGDRYGYTF. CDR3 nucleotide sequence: TGCGCCAGCAGCGGGGGGGACCGCTATGGCTACACCTTC.

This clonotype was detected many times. CDR3 nucleotide sequence: TGTGCCAGCAGCTTAGAGGCCTCGGGGGGAGGCTACACCTTC. It codes for CASSLEASGGGYTF. This chain connects TRBV7-9 to TRBJ1-2, with TRBD1 as a possible D gene (5 bases). Trimming pared 1 base from V and 8 bases from J, leaving 14 bases between. Germline V lookup: CDR1 SEHNR, CDR2 FQNEAQ (reference sequence). The CDR3 spans 14 residues.

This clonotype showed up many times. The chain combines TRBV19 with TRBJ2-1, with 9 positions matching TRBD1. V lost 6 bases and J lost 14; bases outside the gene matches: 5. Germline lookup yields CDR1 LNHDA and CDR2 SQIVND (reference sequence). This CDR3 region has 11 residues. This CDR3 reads CASSIRDREFF. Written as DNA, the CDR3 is TGTGCCAGTAGCATCCGGGACAGGGAGTTCTTC.

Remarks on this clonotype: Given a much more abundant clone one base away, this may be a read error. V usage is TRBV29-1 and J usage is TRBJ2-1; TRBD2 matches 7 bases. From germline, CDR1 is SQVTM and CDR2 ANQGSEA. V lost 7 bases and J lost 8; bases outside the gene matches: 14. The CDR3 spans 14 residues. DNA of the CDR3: TGCAGCGCCCGAAGGGCGGGAGACGGGCATGAGCAGTTCTTC. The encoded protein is CSARRAGDGHEQFF.

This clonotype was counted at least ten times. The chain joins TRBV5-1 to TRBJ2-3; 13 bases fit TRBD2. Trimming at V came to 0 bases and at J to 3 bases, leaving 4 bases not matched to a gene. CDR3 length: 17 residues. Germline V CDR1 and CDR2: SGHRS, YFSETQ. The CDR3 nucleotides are TGCGCCAGCAGCTTGGGGACTAGCGGGAGACGGACAGATACGCAGTATTTT. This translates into CASSLGTSGRRTDTQYF.

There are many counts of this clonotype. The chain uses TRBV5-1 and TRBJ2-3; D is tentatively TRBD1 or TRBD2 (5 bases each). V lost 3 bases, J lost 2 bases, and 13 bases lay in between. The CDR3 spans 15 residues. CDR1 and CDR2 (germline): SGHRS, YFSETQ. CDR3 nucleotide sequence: TGCGCCAGCAGCTCCGCTGGGACGGTCACAGATACGCAGTATTTT. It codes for CASSSAGTVTDTQYF.

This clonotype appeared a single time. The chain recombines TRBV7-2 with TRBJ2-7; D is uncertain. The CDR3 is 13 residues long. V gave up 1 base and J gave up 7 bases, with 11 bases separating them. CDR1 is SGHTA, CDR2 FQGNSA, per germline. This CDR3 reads CASSLDTVVEQYF. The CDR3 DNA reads TGTGCCAGCAGCTTAGATACTGTCGTGGAGCAGTACTTC. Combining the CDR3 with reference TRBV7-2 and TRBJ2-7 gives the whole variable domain GAGVSQSPSNKVTEKGKDVELRCDPISGHTALYWYRQSLGQGLEFLIYFQGNSAPDKSGLPSDRFSAERTGGSVSTLTIQRTQQEDSAVYLCASSLDTVVEQYFGPGTRLTVT.

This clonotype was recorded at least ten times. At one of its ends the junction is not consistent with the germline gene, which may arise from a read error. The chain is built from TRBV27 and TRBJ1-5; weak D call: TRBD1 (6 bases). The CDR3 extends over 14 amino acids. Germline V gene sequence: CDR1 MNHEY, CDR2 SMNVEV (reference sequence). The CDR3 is CASSLSAGDQPQHF. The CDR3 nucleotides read TGTGCCAGCAGTCTATCCGCAGGGGACCAGCCCCAGCATTTT.

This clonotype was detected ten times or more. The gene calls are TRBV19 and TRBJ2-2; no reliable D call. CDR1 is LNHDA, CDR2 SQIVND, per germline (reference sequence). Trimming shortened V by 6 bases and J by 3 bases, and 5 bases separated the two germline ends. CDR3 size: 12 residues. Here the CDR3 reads CASRKHTGELFF. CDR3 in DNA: TGTGCCAGTAGGAAGCACACCGGGGAGCTGTTTTTT.

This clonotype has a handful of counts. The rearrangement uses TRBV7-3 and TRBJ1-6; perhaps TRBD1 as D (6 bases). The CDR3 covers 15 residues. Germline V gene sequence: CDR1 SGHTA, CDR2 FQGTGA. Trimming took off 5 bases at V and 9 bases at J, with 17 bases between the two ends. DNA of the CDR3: TGTGCCAGCAGCCATAGGGGGGGGGTTGGTTCACCCCTCCACTTT. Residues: CASSHRGGVGSPLHF.

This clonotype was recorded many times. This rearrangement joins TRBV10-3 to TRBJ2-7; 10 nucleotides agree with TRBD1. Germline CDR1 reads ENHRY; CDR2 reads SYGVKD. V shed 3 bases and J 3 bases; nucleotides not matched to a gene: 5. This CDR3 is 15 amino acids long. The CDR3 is CAISDPGQGFYEQYF. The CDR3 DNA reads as TGTGCCATCAGTGATCCGGGACAGGGGTTCTACGAGCAGTACTTC.

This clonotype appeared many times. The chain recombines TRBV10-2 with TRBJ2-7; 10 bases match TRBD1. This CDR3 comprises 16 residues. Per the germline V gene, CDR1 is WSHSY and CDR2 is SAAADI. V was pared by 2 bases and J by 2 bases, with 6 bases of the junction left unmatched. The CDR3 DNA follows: TGCGCCAGCAGTGAGAGACCGGGACAGGGGACCTACGAGCAGTACTTC. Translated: CASSERPGQGTYEQYF.

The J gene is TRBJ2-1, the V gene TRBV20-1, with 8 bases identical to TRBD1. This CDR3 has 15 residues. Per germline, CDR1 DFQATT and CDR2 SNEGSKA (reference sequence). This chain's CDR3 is CSWGQGAGVGNEQFF. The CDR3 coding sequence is TGCAGCTGGGGCCAGGGGGCGGGCGTAGGAAATGAGCAGTTCTTC.

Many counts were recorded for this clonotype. The CDR3 region is CASSSADRIRLEQFF. The CDR3 DNA follows: TGTGCCAGCAGCTCCGCTGACAGGATTCGGCTTGAGCAGTTCTTC. The J gene is TRBJ2-1, the V gene TRBV5-6; D possibly corresponds to TRBD1 (6 bases). With 3 bases removed from V and 9 bases from J, the gap between germline ends came to 19 bases. Germline V CDR1 and CDR2: SGHDT, YYEEEE. The CDR3 has 15 residues.